The clone carrying this TCR beta chain turned up a few times. Its target is unknown. The data were taken from a study of T cell repertoires in cytomegalovirus infection. As for the study in general: It can be stated that public TCR beta signatures indicated CMV infection as well as a matching HLA type.

Study-level results: There were carriers of CMV plus the relevant HLA, and cumulative public TCR beta family frequency identified them. HLA-C-restricted CMV-specific TCR beta clonotypes were dominant in the ex vivo response.

Trimming took off 6 bases at V and 2 bases at J, with 16 bases between the two ends. CDR3 size: 15 residues. The V gene's germline CDR1 is MNHEY and CDR2 SVGEGT. TCRdb fed the reads into MiXCR, producing one record per CDR3 protein. The sample shows hundreds of thousands of distinct CDR3 sequences, about a sixth of them seen only once. The sample taken for sequencing was PBMCs. This chain links TRBV6-2 or TRBV6-3 with TRBJ2-5; D is unclear. This receptor was taken from a human donor in good health (CMV status not recorded). Some clones in this sample may be carry-over from other donors' samples. This CDR3 is CASRADRKPQETQYF. The CDR3 DNA follows: TGTGCCAGCAGAGCTGACCGAAAACCTCAAGAGACCCAGTACTTC.